This T cell receptor beta chain was sequenced for a study of blood T cell repertoires in COVID-19. Study at large: Samples came from the United States, Italy and Spain, spanning acute and convalescent COVID-19. The analysed material was cDNA or gDNA that came from T cells, B-cell-depleted T cells, or PBMCs.

Methods used by the authors: Reference gene primer amplification in the assay estimated nucleated cell counts. Here immunoSEQ multiplex PCR was the method, and the copy in TCRdb shows in-frame clones only, minus some. V and J calls and clone size are as listed in that table; D and trimming were resolved from the DNA. The repertoire holds 240,000 or so clones, with about 80% as singletons. CDR1 is SGHRS and CDR2 is YFSETQ in the germline V gene. The CDR3 loop spans 13 amino acids. Between the trimmed V and J ends, which lost 5 bases and 10 bases, there was a span of 13 bases. The genes are TRBV5-1 and TRBJ1-6; perhaps TRBD1 as D (5 bases). The receptor comes from a woman of 80 years or more with acute or convalescent COVID-19. The source material was peripheral blood. CDR3 nucleotide sequence: TGCGCCAGCAGTGAAGACAGTTCCTCACCCCTCCACTTT. Translated: CASSEDSSSPLHF.